This entry is about one T cell receptor (beta chain). The entry originates in a study of shared clonotypes between healthy human individuals. Generated by immunoSEQ multiplex PCR, the TCRdb table keeps only in-frame clones and is missing some. The sample shows about 1,500,000 clones, over 95% of them seen only once. CDR3 length: 16 amino acids. The V segment lost 4 bases and the J segment 5 bases; nucleotides outside the gene matches: 10. Per the germline V gene, CDR1 is SGHNT and CDR2 is YYREEE (reference sequence). This chain connects TRBV5-4 to TRBJ2-5; 11 bases match TRBD2. This TCR derives from a man aged 30-40 years in good health. Sequenced input: naive CD4+ T cells sorted from blood. Subset defined: CD45RA+ positively selected. The CDR3 here is CASSTGLAGRGETQYF. The CDR3 DNA reads TGTGCCAGCAGCACCGGACTAGCGGGCCGGGGCGAGACCCAGTACTTC.